A selection of T cell receptor beta chains follows, all from one sample in a study of cytomegalovirus exposure and HLA in healthy donors. Some clones are missing from TCRdb's copy, which holds only in-frame ones; the method was immunoSEQ multiplex PCR. The repertoire consists of approximately 110,000 clones, with around 82% occurring once and the leading ten covering approximately 3.9%. The sample taken for sequencing was PBMCs. Receptors were obtained from a man aged 40-50 years in good health and CMV-seronegative. Both conserved end residues are part of each CDR3. D genes are given only for firm matches. The size entry is marked missing in some rows and otherwise reads once, few, many or a size class.

abundance,d_gene,j_gene,v_gene,CDR3aa,CDR3nt
-,-,TRBJ2-3,TRBV7-2,CASSLDRDTQYF,TGTGCCAGCAGCTTAGATAGAGATACGCAGTATTTT
-,-,TRBJ1-3,TRBV11-2,CASSLLYGNTIYF,TGTGCCAGCAGCTTACTGTATGGAAACACCATATATTTT
-,-,TRBJ1-2,TRBV7-9,CASSLGQSLGYTF,TGTGCCAGCAGCTTAGGACAGTCTCTTGGCTACACCTTC
-,-,TRBJ1-5,TRBV7-9,CASSSSTINQPQHF,TGTGCCAGCAGCTCTTCGACAATCAATCAGCCCCAGCATTTT
-,-,TRBJ2-7,TRBV7-9,CASSPTGTEQYF,TGTGCCAGCAGCCCGACAGGAACCGAGCAGTACTTC
once,TRBD1,TRBJ1-2,TRBV7-9,CASSSPEGQGNYGYTF,TGTGCCAGCAGCTCACCAGAAGGACAGGGGAACTATGGCTACACCTTC
few,TRBD1,TRBJ2-1,TRBV7-9,CASRTIPRDRGVNEQFF,TGTGCCAGCAGAACTATACCCCGGGACAGGGGTGTGAATGAGCAGTTCTTC
-,-,TRBJ2-5,TRBV6-6,CASSLNTGSETQYF,TGTGCCAGCAGTCTAAACACAGGGAGCGAGACCCAGTACTTC
-,-,TRBJ1-1,TRBV11-2,CASSLGTISEAFF,TGTGCCAGCAGCTTAGGGACTATCTCTGAAGCTTTCTTT
-,TRBD2,TRBJ2-5,TRBV7-9,CATSASGEETQYF,TGTGCCACCAGCGCGAGCGGGGAAGAGACCCAGTACTTC
few,-,TRBJ2-2,TRBV7-3,CASSPGFRGGELFF,TGTGCCAGCAGCCCAGGTTTTCGTGGCGGGGAGCTGTTTTTT
-,-,TRBJ1-1,TRBV27,CASSFGRGTEAFF,TGTGCCAGCAGTTTCGGAAGGGGCACTGAAGCTTTCTTT
-,-,TRBJ1-1,TRBV14,CASSKRRPGKNTEAFF,TGTGCCAGCAGCAAAAGGAGACCAGGGAAGAACACTGAAGCTTTCTTT
-,-,TRBJ2-7,TRBV29-1,CSVEFGGGEQYF,TGCAGCGTTGAATTTGGGGGAGGCGAGCAGTACTTC
-,TRBD1,TRBJ1-4,TRBV5-4,CASSSPQGAEVEKLFF,TGTGCCAGCAGCTCCCCACAGGGGGCGGAGGTTGAAAAACTGTTTTTT
-,-,TRBJ2-1,TRBV11-2,CASSSPVYNEQFF,TGTGCCAGCAGCTCTCCGGTCTACAATGAGCAGTTCTTC
few,-,TRBJ1-5,TRBV21-1,CASSKVGGKRGNQPQHF,TGTGCCAGCAGCAAAGTAGGAGGTAAGAGGGGCAATCAGCCCCAGCATTTT
-,TRBD1,TRBJ2-2,TRBV18,CASSQDRDHTGELFF,TGTGCCAGCTCACAAGACAGGGACCACACCGGGGAGCTGTTTTTT
-,TRBD1,TRBJ1-1,TRBV4-1,CASSQVPSGGYTEAFF,TGCGCCAGCAGCCAAGTTCCCTCAGGGGGATACACTGAAGCTTTCTTT
few,TRBD1,TRBJ2-1,TRBV9,CASSLGGQGDYNEQFF,TGTGCCAGCAGCCTAGGGGGACAGGGGGACTACAATGAGCAGTTCTTC
once,-,TRBJ2-3,TRBV11-2,CASRAYGVADTQYF,TGTGCCAGCAGAGCCTACGGGGTGGCAGATACGCAGTATTTT
-,-,TRBJ2-6,TRBV7-3,CASSSPSLQGANVLTF,TGTGCCAGCAGCTCCCCATCCCTCCAGGGGGCCAACGTCCTGACTTTC
-,-,TRBJ2-3,TRBV29-1,CSVCSVGTDTQYF,TGCAGCGTCTGCTCGGTCGGTACAGATACGCAGTATTTT
few,-,TRBJ2-1,TRBV28,CASRGASDNEQFF,TGTGCCAGTCGGGGGGCCTCGGACAATGAGCAGTTCTTC
-,-,TRBJ1-2,TRBV7-9,CASSFTGTSGYGYTF,TGTGCCAGCAGCTTCACAGGGACCTCCGGCTATGGCTACACCTTC
-,-,TRBJ1-1,TRBV7-6,CASSSRPGTEAFF,TGTGCCAGCAGCTCACGACCGGGCACTGAAGCTTTCTTT
-,TRBD1,TRBJ2-2,TRBV7-9,CASSSAGQGWNTGELFF,TGTGCCAGCAGCTCGGCCGGACAGGGCTGGAACACCGGGGAGCTGTTTTTT
few,TRBD1,TRBJ1-1,TRBV11-2,CASSHYRGPSNTEAFF,TGTGCCAGCAGCCACTACAGGGGGCCTAGTAACACTGAAGCTTTCTTT
-,-,TRBJ1-2,TRBV18,CASSPQGNYGYTF,TGTGCCAGCTCTCCCCAGGGTAACTATGGCTACACCTTC
-,TRBD2,TRBJ2-3,TRBV7-3,CASSSNRFSGPSTDTQYF,TGTGCCAGCAGCTCAAACCGTTTTAGCGGGCCTAGCACAGATACGCAGTATTTT